This T cell receptor beta chain was sequenced in a study of control samples from healthy donors and cancer patients. The V segment lost 3 bases and the J segment 2 bases; nucleotides outside the gene matches: 4. The V gene's germline CDR1 is LGHNA and CDR2 YNFKEQ. The CDR3 runs 14 residues. The table lists this clone with a count of one. Assay: immunoSEQ multiplex PCR; the TCRdb copy retains only in-frame clones and omits some. Of 120,000 or so clones in the sample, 91% were seen once. The sequence was obtained from a woman under 30 in good health. Source material: blood. V is TRBV4-2 and J is TRBJ2-7; TRBD2 agrees at 7 bases. Here the CDR3 reads CASSQETSPYEQYF. CDR3 in DNA: TGTGCCAGCAGCCAGGAGACTAGCCCCTACGAGCAGTACTTC.